This is a list of T cell receptor beta chains from one sample in a study of shared clonotypes between healthy human individuals. Sequencing was performed with immunoSEQ multiplex PCR; in TCRdb, only in-frame clones are kept and a portion is missing. The table has about 2.1 million clones, over 85% seen once. Sequenced sample: naive CD8+ T cells from PBMCs. These receptors came from a man younger than 30 in good health. Some clones in this sample may be carry-over from other donors' samples. Both conserved end residues are part of each CDR3.

j_gene,v_gene,CDR3aa
TRBJ1-5,TRBV28,CASSLSNRIKLQNQPQHF
TRBJ2-1,TRBV7-9,CASSFGLGLHEQFF
TRBJ1-5,TRBV4-1,CASSHKLEDTGYNQPQHF
TRBJ2-5,TRBV7-9,CASSSPAGSLKETQYF
TRBJ1-1,TRBV7-8,CASSLAPGTEAFF
TRBJ2-2,TRBV27,CASSLSQSNTGELFF
TRBJ2-5,TRBV7-6,CASSLANPGLAGGFGTQYF
TRBJ2-2,TRBV14,CASSQVGELFF
TRBJ2-7,TRBV9,CASSAGTSGNYEQYF
TRBJ1-1,TRBV9,CASSVGGSTEAFF
TRBJ1-1,TRBV7-9,CASRHRDGLNTEAFF
TRBJ1-5,TRBV28,CASSSRDRSRINQPQHF
TRBJ1-1,TRBV4-1,CASSQDGTRSHTEAFF
TRBJ2-1,TRBV29-1,CSSTSNEQFF
TRBJ1-2,TRBV28,CASHRGQGEHGYTF
TRBJ2-1,TRBV9,CASSVSGTTHNEQFF
TRBJ2-7,TRBV4-2,CASSQASGTSVYEQYF
TRBJ2-2,TRBV19,CASSIRGTGELFF
TRBJ2-7,TRBV6-1,CASSGLGENTYEQYF
TRBJ1-1,TRBV7-6,CASSFSRVTEAFF
TRBJ1-2,TRBV4-1,CASSQDPLPAGAGYTF
TRBJ1-1,TRBV11-2,CASSYFLEAFF
TRBJ2-3,TRBV10-1,CASSEGSGYELLHAADTQYF
TRBJ1-1,TRBV5-6,CASSRLTEAFF
TRBJ1-2,TRBV6-5,CASSYLQGPGGYTF
TRBJ1-1,TRBV6-6,CASSYPGEVNTEAFF
TRBJ2-3,TRBV13,CASSWGLAGSTDTQYF
TRBJ2-1,TRBV7-6,CASSSLGGEQFF
TRBJ2-3,TRBV7-7,CASSRTSGGTDTQYF